The source of this T cell receptor beta chain is a study of cytomegalovirus exposure and HLA in healthy donors. Study findings and constraints: The study listed approximately 170 cytomegalovirus-associated TCR beta chains.

Looked up from germline, CDR1 is GTSNPN and CDR2 is SVGIG (reference sequence). The CDR3 has 15 residues. J gave up 4 bases and V 1 base, and 10 bases lay outside the gene matches. The donors were healthy bone marrow donors. The PCR ran on 60 Vbeta and 13 Jbeta primers. Sequencing was performed with immunoSEQ multiplex PCR; in TCRdb, only in-frame clones are kept and a portion is missing. The sample has over 150,000 clones; roughly three quarters are singletons. About this clone itself: Its specificity is unknown.

The chain recombines TRBV30 with TRBJ2-7, with 7 bases lining up with TRBD1. The TCR sequence derives from a man in his sixties in good health and CMV-seronegative. The sample taken for sequencing was PBMCs. This chain's CDR3 is CAWSGMRQGSYEQYF. CDR3 DNA sequence: TGTGCCTGGAGTGGAATGAGACAGGGAAGTTACGAGCAGTACTTC. Full variable domain (missing parts from reference TRBV30 and TRBJ2-7): SQTIHQWPATLVQPVGSPLSLECTVEGTSNPNLYWYRQAAGRGLQLLFYSVGIGQISSEVPQNLSASRPQDRQFILSSKKLLLSDSGFYLCAWSGMRQGSYEQYFGPGTRLTVT.